Sequencing of this T cell receptor beta chain was carried out in a study of Graves' ophthalmopathy and Graves' hyperthyroidism. Amplified material comprised TCR beta CDR3 regions derived from RNA transcripts. HTBI primers primed a first-round RT-PCR, and a second-round multiplex PCR followed. Using its own MiXCR run on the multiplex PCR reads, TCRdb lists one record per CDR3 protein. This table has 360,000 or so distinct CDR3 sequences, around 19% appearing once. Germline values: CDR1 MDHEN, CDR2 SYDVKM. Deletions cut 1 base from V and 5 bases from J, with 11 bases between. This CDR3 is 14 amino acids long. The table lists this clonotype with many counts.

Specimen: peripheral blood. The sequence came from a young woman with Graves' ophthalmopathy. J is TRBJ1-1 and V is TRBV28; D is uncertain. The CDR3 coding sequence is TGTGCCAGCAGTTTATTCGCGGGCCTTACTGAAGCTTTCTTT. Translation: CASSLFAGLTEAFF.